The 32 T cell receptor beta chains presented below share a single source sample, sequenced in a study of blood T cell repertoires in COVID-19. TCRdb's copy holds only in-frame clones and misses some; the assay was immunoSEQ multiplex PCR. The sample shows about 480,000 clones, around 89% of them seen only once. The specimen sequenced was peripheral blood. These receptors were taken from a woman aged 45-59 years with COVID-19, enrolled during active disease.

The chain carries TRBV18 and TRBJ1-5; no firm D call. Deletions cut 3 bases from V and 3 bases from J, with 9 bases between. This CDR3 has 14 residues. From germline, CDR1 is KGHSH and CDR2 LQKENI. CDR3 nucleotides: TGTGCCAGCTCACCGGTGTCAGACAATCAGCCCCAGCATTTT. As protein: CASSPVSDNQPQHF.

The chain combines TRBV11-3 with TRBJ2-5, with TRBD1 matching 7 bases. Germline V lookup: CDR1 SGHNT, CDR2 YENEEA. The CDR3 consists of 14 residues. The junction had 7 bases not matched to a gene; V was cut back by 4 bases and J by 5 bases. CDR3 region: CASSSVTGAETQYF. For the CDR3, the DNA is TGTGCCAGCAGCTCCGTAACAGGGGCGGAGACCCAGTACTTC.

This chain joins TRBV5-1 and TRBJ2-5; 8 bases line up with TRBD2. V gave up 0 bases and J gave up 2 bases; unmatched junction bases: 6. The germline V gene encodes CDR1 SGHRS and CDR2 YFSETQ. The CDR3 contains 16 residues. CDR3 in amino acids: CASSLEPAGVQETQYF. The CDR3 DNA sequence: TGCGCCAGCAGCTTGGAGCCAGCGGGGGTTCAAGAGACCCAGTACTTC.

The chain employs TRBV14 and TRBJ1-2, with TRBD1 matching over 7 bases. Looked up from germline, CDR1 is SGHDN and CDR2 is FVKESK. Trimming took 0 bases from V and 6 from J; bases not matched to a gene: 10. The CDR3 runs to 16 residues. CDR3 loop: CASSQDNGIQGDGYTF. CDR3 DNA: TGTGCCAGCAGCCAAGATAACGGGATCCAGGGGGATGGCTACACCTTC.

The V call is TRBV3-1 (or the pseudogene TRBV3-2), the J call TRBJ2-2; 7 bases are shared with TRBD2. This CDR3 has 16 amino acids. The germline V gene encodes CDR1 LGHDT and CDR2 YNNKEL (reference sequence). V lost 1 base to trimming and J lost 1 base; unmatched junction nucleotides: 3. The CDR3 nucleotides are TGTGCCAGCAGCCAAGGCACTAGCGTGAACACCGGGGAGCTGTTTTTT. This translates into CASSQGTSVNTGELFF.

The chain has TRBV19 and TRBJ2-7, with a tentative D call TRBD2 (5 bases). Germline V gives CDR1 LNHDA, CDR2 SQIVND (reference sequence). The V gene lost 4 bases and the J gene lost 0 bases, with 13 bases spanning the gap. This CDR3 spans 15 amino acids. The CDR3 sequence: CASSSASSSSYEQYF. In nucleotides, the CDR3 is TGTGCCAGTAGTAGTGCTAGCTCAAGCTCCTACGAGCAGTACTTC.

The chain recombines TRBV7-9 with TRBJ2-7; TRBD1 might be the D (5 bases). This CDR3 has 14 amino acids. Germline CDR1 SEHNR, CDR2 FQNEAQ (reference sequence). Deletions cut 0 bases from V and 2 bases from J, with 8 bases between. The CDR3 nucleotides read TGTGCCAGCAGCTTAGCGGGGCAGGCCTACGAGCAGTACTTC. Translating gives CASSLAGQAYEQYF.

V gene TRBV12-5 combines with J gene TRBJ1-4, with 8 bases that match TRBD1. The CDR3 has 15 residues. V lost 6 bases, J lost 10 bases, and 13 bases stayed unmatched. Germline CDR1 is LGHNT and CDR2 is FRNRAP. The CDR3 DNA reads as TGTGCTAGTGGCCCGGACCCAAGACAGGGGAGAAAACTGTTTTTT. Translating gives CASGPDPRQGRKLFF.

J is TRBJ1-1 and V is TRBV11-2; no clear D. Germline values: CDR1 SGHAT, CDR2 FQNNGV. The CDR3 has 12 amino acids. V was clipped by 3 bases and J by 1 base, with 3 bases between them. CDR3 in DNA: TGTGCCAGCAGCTTCTCGAACACTGAAGCTTTCTTT. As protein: CASSFSNTEAFF.

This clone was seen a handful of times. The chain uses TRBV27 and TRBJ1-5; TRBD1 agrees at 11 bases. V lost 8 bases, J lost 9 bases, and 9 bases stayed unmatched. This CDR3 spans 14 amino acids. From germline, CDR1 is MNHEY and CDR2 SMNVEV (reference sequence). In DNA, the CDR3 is TGTGCCAGCGGACAGGGGGCTTTCCCAGGGCCCCAGCATTTT. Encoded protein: CASGQGAFPGPQHF.

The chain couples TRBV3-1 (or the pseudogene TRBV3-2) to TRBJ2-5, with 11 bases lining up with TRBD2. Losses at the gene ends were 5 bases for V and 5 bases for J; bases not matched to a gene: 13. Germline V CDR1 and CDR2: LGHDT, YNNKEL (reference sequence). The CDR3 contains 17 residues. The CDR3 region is CASSTQLLAGAGETQYF. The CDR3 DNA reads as TGTGCCAGCAGCACCCAACTACTAGCGGGGGCAGGGGAGACCCAGTACTTC.

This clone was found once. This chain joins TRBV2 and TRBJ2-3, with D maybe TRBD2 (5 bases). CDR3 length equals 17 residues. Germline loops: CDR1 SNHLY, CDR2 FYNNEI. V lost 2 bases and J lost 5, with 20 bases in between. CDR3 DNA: TGTGCCAGCAGTGAAAATAAGAGGGCCCTCTATGGAGATACGCAGTATTTT. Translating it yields CASSENKRALYGDTQYF.

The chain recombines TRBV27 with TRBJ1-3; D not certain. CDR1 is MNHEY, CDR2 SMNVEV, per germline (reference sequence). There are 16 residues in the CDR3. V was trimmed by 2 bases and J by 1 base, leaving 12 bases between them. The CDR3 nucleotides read TGTGCCAGCAGTTTAAGAGGGTTTGAATCTGGAAACACCATATATTTT. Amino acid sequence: CASSLRGFESGNTIYF.

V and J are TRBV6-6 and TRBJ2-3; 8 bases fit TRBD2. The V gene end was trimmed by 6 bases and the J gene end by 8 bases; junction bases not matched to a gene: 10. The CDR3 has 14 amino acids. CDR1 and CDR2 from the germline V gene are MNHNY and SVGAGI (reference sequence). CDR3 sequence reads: CASREGLGGSTQYF. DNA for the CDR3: TGTGCCAGCAGAGAGGGACTAGGAGGGTCTACGCAGTATTTT.

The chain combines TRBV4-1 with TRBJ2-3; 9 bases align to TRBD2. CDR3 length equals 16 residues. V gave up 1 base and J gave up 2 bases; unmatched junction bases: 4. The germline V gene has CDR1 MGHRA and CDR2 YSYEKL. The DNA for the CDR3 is TGCGCCAGCAGCCAAGCAGGCGGGGGGGACACAGATACGCAGTATTTT. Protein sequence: CASSQAGGGDTDTQYF.

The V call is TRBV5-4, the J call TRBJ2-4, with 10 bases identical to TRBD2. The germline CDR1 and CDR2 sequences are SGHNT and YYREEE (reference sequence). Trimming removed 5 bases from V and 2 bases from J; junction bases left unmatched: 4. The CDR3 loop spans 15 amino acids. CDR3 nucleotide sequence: TGTGCCAGCAGTTTAGCGGGGGGCCCCAAAAACATTCAGTACTTC. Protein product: CASSLAGGPKNIQYF.

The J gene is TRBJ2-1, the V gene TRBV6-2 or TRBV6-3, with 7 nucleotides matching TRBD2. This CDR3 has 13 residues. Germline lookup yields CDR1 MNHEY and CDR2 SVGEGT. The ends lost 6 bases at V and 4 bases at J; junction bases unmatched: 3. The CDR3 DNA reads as TGTGCCAGCAGACCTAGCGGTTACAATGAGCAGTTCTTC. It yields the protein CASRPSGYNEQFF.

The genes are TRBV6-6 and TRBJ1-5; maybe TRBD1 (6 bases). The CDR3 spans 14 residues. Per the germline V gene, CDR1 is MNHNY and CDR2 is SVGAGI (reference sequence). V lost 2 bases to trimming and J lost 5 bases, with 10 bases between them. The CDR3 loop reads CASSYTQGDQPQHF. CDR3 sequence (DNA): TGTGCCAGCAGTTACACACAGGGTGATCAGCCCCAGCATTTT.

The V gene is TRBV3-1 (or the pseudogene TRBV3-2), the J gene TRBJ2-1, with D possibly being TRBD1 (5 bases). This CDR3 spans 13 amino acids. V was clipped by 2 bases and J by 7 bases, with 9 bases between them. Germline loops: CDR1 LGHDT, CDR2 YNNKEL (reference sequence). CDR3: CASSQMQGNEQFF. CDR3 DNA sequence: TGTGCCAGCAGCCAAATGCAGGGTAATGAGCAGTTCTTC.

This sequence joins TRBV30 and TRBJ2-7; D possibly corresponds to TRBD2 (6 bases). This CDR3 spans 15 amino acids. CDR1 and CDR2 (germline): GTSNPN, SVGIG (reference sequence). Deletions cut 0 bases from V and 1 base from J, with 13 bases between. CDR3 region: CAWSVRTGLSYEQYF. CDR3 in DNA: TGTGCCTGGAGTGTACGAACAGGACTATCCTACGAGCAGTACTTC.

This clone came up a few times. The CDR3 region has the DNA TGTGCCAGCAGCCCGTCGTACGGGACAGGGACTGAAGCTTTCTTT. It codes for CASSPSYGTGTEAFF. The rearrangement links TRBV5-6 to TRBJ1-1; TRBD1 agrees at 9 bases. The CDR3 has 15 amino acids. The trim removed 4 bases at V and 5 bases at J, leaving 9 bases unmatched. In germline, CDR1 is SGHDT, CDR2 YYEEEE.

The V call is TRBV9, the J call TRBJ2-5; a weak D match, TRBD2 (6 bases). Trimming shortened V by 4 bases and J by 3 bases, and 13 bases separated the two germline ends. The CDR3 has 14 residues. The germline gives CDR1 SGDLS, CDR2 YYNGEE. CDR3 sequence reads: CASSLGWREETQYF. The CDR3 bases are TGTGCCAGCAGCCTTGGCTGGAGGGAAGAGACCCAGTACTTC.

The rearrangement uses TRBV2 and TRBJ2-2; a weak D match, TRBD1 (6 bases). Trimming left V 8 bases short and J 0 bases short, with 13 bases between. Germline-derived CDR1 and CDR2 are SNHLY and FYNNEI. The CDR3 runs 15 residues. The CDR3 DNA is TGTGCCAGCTCCCGGACAGCCACGAACACCGGGGAGCTGTTTTTT. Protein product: CASSRTATNTGELFF.

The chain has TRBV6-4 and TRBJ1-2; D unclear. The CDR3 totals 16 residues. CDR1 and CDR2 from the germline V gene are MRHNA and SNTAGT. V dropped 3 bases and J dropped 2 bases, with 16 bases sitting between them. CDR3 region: CASSDRGARWNYGYTF. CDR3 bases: TGTGCCAGCAGTGATCGGGGAGCGAGGTGGAACTATGGCTACACCTTC.

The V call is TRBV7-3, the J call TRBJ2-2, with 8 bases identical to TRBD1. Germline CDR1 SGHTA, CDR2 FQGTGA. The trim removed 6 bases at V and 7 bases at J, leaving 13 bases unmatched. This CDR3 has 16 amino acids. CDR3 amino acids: CASSPGLGQDSGELFF. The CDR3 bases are TGTGCCAGCAGTCCGGGCCTGGGACAGGACAGCGGGGAGCTGTTTTTT. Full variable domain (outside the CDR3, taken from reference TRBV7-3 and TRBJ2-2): GAGVSQTPSNKVTEKGKYVELRCDPISGHTALYWYRQSLGQGPEFLIYFQGTGAADDSGLPNDRFFAVRPEGSVSTLKIQRTERGDSAVYLCASSPGLGQDSGELFFGEGSRLTVL.

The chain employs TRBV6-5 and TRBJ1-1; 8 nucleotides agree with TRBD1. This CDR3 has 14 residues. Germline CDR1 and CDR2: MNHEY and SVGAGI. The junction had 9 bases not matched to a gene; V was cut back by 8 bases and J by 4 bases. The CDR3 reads CASSSPTGATEAFF. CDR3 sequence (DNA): TGTGCCAGCTCGAGTCCGACAGGGGCCACTGAAGCTTTCTTT.

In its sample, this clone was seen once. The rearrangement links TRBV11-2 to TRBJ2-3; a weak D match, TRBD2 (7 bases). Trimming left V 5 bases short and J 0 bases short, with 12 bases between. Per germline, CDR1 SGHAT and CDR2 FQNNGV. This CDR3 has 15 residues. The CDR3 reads CASSREGGSTDTQYF. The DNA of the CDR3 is TGTGCCAGCAGCCGCGAGGGGGGGAGCACAGATACGCAGTATTTT.

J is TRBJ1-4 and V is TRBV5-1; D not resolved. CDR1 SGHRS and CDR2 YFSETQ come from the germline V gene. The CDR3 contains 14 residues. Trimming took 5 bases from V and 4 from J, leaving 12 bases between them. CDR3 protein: CASSLRGYNEKLFF. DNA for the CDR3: TGCGCCAGCAGTCTCAGAGGTTATAATGAAAAACTGTTTTTT.

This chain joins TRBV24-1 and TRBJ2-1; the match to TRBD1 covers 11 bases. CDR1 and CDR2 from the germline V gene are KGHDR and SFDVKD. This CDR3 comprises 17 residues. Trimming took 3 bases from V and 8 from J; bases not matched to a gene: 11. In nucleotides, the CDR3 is TGTGCCACCAGTGATCGTAAACCGGGACAGGGGGACGATGAGCAGTTCTTC. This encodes CATSDRKPGQGDDEQFF.

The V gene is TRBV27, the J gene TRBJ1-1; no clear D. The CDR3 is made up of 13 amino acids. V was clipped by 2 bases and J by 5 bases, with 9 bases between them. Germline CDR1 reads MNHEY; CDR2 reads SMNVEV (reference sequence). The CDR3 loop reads CASSLHTGTEAFF. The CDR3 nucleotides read TGTGCCAGCAGTTTACATACGGGTACTGAAGCTTTCTTT.

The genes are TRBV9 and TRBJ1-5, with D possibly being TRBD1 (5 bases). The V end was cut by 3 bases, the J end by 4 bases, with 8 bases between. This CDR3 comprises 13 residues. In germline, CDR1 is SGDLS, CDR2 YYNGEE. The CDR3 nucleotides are TGTGCCAGCAGCGAACAGGCTAATCAGCCCCAGCATTTT. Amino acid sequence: CASSEQANQPQHF.

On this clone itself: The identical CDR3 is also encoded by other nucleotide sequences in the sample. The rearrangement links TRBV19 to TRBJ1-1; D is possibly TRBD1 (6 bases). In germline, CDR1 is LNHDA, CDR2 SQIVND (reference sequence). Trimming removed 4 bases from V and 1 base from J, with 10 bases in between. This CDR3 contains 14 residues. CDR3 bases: TGTGCCAGTAGTACACAGGGAGCGAACACTGAAGCTTTCTTT. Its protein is CASSTQGANTEAFF. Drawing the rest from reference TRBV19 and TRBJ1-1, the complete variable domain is DGGITQSPKYLFRKEGQNVTLSCEQNLNHDAMYWYRQDPGQGLRLIYYSQIVNDFQKGDIAEGYSVSREKKESFPLTVTSAQKNPTAFYLCASSTQGANTEAFFGQGTRLTVV.